This record looks at one T cell receptor beta chain sequence and its context. What it binds is unknown. This specimen comes from a study of cytotoxic CD8 clonotypes in ibrutinib-treated CLL. Study details: Included were 11 to 12 relapsed/refractory and about 14 treatment-naive patients, of whom 17 to 18 were IGHV unmutated. The average sample held around 280,000 productive templates and fewer than 100,000 productive rearrangements. The study, taken as a whole, reports: Against age-matched healthy donors, baseline clonality ran higher and tracked circulating CD8+ T-cell counts.

Deep sequencing aimed at 1 in 200,000 to 1 in 1 million T cells' resolution. This table comes from immunoSEQ multiplex PCR, and its TCRdb copy is limited to in-frame clones, with some not included. The sample carries roughly 97,000 clones, approximately 82% recorded once. Germline V gives CDR1 SEHNR, CDR2 FQNEAQ (reference sequence). CDR3 length equals 15 residues. Trimming removed 3 bases from V and 6 bases from J; junction bases left unmatched: 5. The J gene is TRBJ1-5, the V gene TRBV7-9; 10 bases match TRBD1. This clonotype was sampled from a human donor with chronic lymphocytic leukemia. The starting material was PBMCs, obtained after 12 months of ibrutinib treatment. The CDR3 nucleotides read TGTGCCAGCAGCTTCGGGACAGGGGAAGGTCAGCCCCAGCATTTT. Translating gives CASSFGTGEGQPQHF.